The 17 T cell receptor beta chains below all came from one sample that was sequenced in a study of brain T cells in children with intractable seizures. Produced via immunoSEQ multiplex PCR; TCRdb's table is partial and in-frame only. This table has 55,000 to 80,000 clones, approximately 95% appearing once. Material: peripheral blood, obtained at surgery. The origin of the receptors is a boy in the first two years of life with focal cortical dysplasia and intractable seizures.

The V call is TRBV3-1 (or the pseudogene TRBV3-2), the J call TRBJ2-1; TRBD2 is a possible D gene (7 bases). CDR1 is LGHDT and CDR2 is YNNKEL in the germline V gene (reference sequence). Between the trimmed V and J ends, which lost 0 bases and 4 bases, there was a span of 16 bases. The CDR3 loop spans 17 amino acids. The CDR3 here is CASSQDFKGGNYNEQFF. The CDR3 bases are TGTGCCAGCAGCCAAGATTTCAAGGGGGGGAATTACAATGAGCAGTTCTTC.

CDR3 sequence: CASRGTSGSTDTQYF. DNA of the CDR3: TGTGCCAGCAGGGGGACTAGCGGGAGCACAGATACGCAGTATTTT. The rearrangement joins TRBV2 to TRBJ2-3; the match to TRBD2 covers 12 bases. The length of the CDR3 is 15 residues. J gave up 0 bases and V 6 bases, and 1 base lay outside the gene matches. The germline V gene has CDR1 SNHLY and CDR2 FYNNEI.

With regard to this clone: Other DNA sequences in this sample translate to the same CDR3. The chain is built from TRBV12-3 or TRBV12-4 and TRBJ2-5; D not resolved. The CDR3 has 11 residues. The V end was cut by 2 bases, the J end by 5 bases, with 3 bases between. Here the CDR3 reads CASSLRETQYF. The CDR3 DNA sequence: TGTGCCAGCAGTTTACGGGAGACCCAGTACTTC.

The CDR3: CASSRTRGETQYF. The CDR3 DNA follows: TGTGCCAGCAGCCGGACTAGGGGAGAGACCCAGTACTTC. This chain uses TRBV7-9 with TRBJ2-5, with TRBD2 matching 7 bases. J gave up 4 bases and V 5 bases, and 4 bases lay outside the gene matches. Germline V gene lookup returns CDR1 SEHNR and CDR2 FQNEAQ (reference sequence). The CDR3 extends over 13 amino acids.

V gene TRBV2 combines with J gene TRBJ2-3; the match to TRBD2 covers 9 bases. Germline values: CDR1 SNHLY, CDR2 FYNNEI. Losses at the gene ends were 0 bases for V and 5 bases for J; bases not matched to a gene: 6. This CDR3 region has 16 residues. This chain's CDR3 is CASSEARSSGEDTQYF. CDR3 DNA sequence: TGTGCCAGCAGTGAAGCGAGGTCTAGCGGGGAAGATACGCAGTATTTT.

The table lists this clone with a count of one. J is TRBJ1-2 and V is TRBV2; possibly TRBD1 for D (6 bases). V was trimmed by 0 bases and J by 2 bases, leaving 13 bases between them. Germline loops: CDR1 SNHLY, CDR2 FYNNEI. The CDR3 is 16 residues long. The CDR3 reads CASSEASPGQNYGYTF. CDR3 in DNA: TGTGCCAGCAGTGAAGCTTCCCCGGGACAAAACTATGGCTACACCTTC. Together with reference TRBV2 and TRBJ1-2, the CDR3 gives the full variable domain: EPEVTQTPSHQVTQMGQEVILRCVPISNHLYFYWYRQILGQKVEFLVSFYNNEISEKSEIFDDQFSVERPDGSNFTLKIRSTKLEDSAMYFCASSEASPGQNYGYTFGSGTRLTVV.

The chain recombines TRBV7-2 with TRBJ2-1; 10 nucleotides line up with TRBD2. Unmatched junction bases numbered 12, after V lost 6 bases and J lost 16 bases. This CDR3 is 13 amino acids long. Germline V gene lookup returns CDR1 SGHTA and CDR2 FQGNSA. CDR3 in DNA: TGTGCCAGCAGTCTAGCGGGAGCGGCTTCGGCTTTCTTC. Its translation is CASSLAGAASAFF.

V is TRBV6-6 and J is TRBJ1-2; D is perhaps TRBD1 (5 bases). In germline, CDR1 is MNHNY, CDR2 SVGAGI (reference sequence). The germline V and J ends were trimmed by 8 bases and 5 bases, with 9 bases remaining between them. The CDR3 has 11 residues. As DNA, the CDR3 is TGTGCCAGCTGGGAGGGGTATGGCTACACCTTC. It specifies CASWEGYGYTF.

The chain couples TRBV5-6 to TRBJ2-5; 12 bases match TRBD2. CDR1 is SGHDT, CDR2 YYEEEE, per germline. V shed 4 bases and J 4 bases; nucleotides not matched to a gene: 5. This CDR3 is 15 amino acids long. The CDR3 DNA reads TGTGCCAGCAGCATTCAGACTAGCGGGAGAGAGACCCAGTACTTC. Translating gives CASSIQTSGRETQYF.

In DNA form, the CDR3 reads TGTGCCAGCAGCGTAGCTACGGGGGGAATACGTGGGGAGCTGTTTTTT. Its protein is CASSVATGGIRGELFF. The V gene is TRBV9, the J gene TRBJ2-2, with 7 bases matching TRBD2. V shed 0 bases, J shed 8 bases, and the junction held 10 bases outside the gene matches. The CDR3 spans 16 residues. Germline CDR1 reads SGDLS; CDR2 reads YYNGEE.

The chain carries TRBV2 and TRBJ2-2; no clear D. This CDR3 comprises 16 residues. V was trimmed by 3 bases and J by 0 bases, leaving 11 bases between them. The V gene's germline CDR1 is SNHLY and CDR2 FYNNEI. For the CDR3, the DNA is TGTGCCAGCAGTGAGGAAAGCCTCTCGAACACCGGGGAGCTGTTTTTT. Translated: CASSEESLSNTGELFF.

The CDR3 DNA reads TGTGCCAGCAGCTTGGGGGACAGGGGGCGCGTCTATGGCTACACCTTC. The encoded protein is CASSLGDRGRVYGYTF. This sequence joins TRBV5-8 and TRBJ1-2; 12 bases map to TRBD1. Germline V gene data show CDR1 as SGHTS and CDR2 as YDEGEE. V dropped 0 bases and J dropped 4; count of bases not matched to a gene: 4. The CDR3 totals 16 residues. Complete variable domain (other parts from reference TRBV5-8 and TRBJ1-2): EAGVTQSPTHLIKTRGQQATLRCSPISGHTSVYWYQQALGLGLQFLLWYDEGEERNRGNFPPRFSGRQFPNYSSELNVNALELEDSALYLCASSLGDRGRVYGYTFGSGTRLTVV.

V usage is TRBV10-3 and J usage is TRBJ1-1; D not resolved. CDR3 size: 12 residues. V lost 6 bases to trimming and J lost 0 bases, with 5 bases between them. Germline V gene data show CDR1 as ENHRY and CDR2 as SYGVKD. In nucleotides, the CDR3 is TGTGCCATCAGGTCAATGAACACTGAAGCTTTCTTT. It is translated as CAIRSMNTEAFF.

The chain couples TRBV6-1 to TRBJ1-2; D is undetermined. Trimming removed 2 bases from V and 2 bases from J, with 15 bases in between. Germline V gene lookup returns CDR1 MNHNS and CDR2 SASEGT. The CDR3 contains 16 residues. CDR3 DNA sequence: TGTGCCAGCAGTGAATCTCGAGGGTTCGGAAACTATGGCTACACCTTC. Amino acids: CASSESRGFGNYGYTF.

This clone occurred once. This chain uses TRBV6-5 with TRBJ2-3; D is unresolved. With 6 bases removed from V and 8 bases from J, the gap between germline ends came to 12 bases. There are 12 residues in the CDR3. The germline V gene has CDR1 MNHEY and CDR2 SVGAGI. The DNA for the CDR3 is TGTGCCAGCAGCCTATATCTAGGTACGCAGTATTTT. It codes for CASSLYLGTQYF.

The chain couples TRBV5-1 to TRBJ2-3; no definite D call. Germline V gene lookup returns CDR1 SGHRS and CDR2 YFSETQ. The V gene lost 0 bases and the J gene lost 1 base, with 9 bases spanning the gap. The CDR3 runs to 15 residues. CDR3 coding DNA: TGCGCCAGCAGCTTGGCCGCCCATGGCACAGATACGCAGTATTTT. Residues: CASSLAAHGTDTQYF.

The chain employs TRBV3-1 (or the pseudogene TRBV3-2) and TRBJ1-2, with 9 positions matching TRBD1. The CDR3 runs to 15 residues. Germline values: CDR1 LGHDT, CDR2 YNNKEL (reference sequence). V was clipped by 4 bases and J by 4 bases; unmatched bases: 7. This CDR3 reads CASSLSPGQGYGYTF. The DNA of the CDR3 is TGTGCCAGCAGCCTATCTCCGGGACAGGGCTATGGCTACACCTTC.